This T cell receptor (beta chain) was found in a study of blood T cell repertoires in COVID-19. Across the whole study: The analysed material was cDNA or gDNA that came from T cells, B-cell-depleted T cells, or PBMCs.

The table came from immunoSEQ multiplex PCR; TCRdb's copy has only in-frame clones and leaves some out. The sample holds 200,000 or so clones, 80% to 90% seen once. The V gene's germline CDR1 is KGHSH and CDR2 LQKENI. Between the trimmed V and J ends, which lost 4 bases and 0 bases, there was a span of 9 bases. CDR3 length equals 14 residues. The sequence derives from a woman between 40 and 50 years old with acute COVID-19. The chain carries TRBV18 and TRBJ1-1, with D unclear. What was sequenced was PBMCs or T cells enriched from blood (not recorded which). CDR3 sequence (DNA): TGTGCCAGCTCACTCCGAGACATGAACACTGAAGCTTTCTTT. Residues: CASSLRDMNTEAFF.